Listed below are T cell receptor beta chains from one sample, sequenced in a study of blood T cell repertoires in COVID-19. Profiling relied on immunoSEQ multiplex PCR, and the TCRdb table lists in-frame clones only, not all of them. The table lists some 320,000 clones, 80% to 90% of them singletons, with approximately 8% in the top ten. Sequencing was performed on peripheral blood. All receptors derive from a woman in her fifties or sixties who had recovered from COVID-19. The CDR3 runs from the conserved cysteine through the conserved F or W. D genes are given only for firm matches. Where a row states a size, it is once, few, many or the class of an expanded clone; other rows omit it.

TRBV30,TRBD2,-,TRBJ2-1,CAWRTSGSPLSAYNEQFF
TRBV19,-,-,TRBJ1-5,CASSMGRGRSNQPQHF
TRBV5-1,TRBD1,-,TRBJ1-1,CASSLEQTGPNTEAFF
TRBV12-3/TRBV12-4,-,-,TRBJ1-1,CASTSGGSTEAFF
TRBV4-3,-,-,TRBJ1-4,CASSQQGTLSEKLFF
TRBV6-5,-,-,TRBJ1-5,CASRGGSNQPQHF
TRBV5-4,-,-,TRBJ1-3,CASSLGGASSGNTIYF
TRBV6-2/TRBV6-3,TRBD2,-,TRBJ2-7,CASSLSGSLYEQYF
TRBV5-6,-,-,TRBJ1-1,CASSLRGVMNTEAFF
TRBV27,TRBD2,-,TRBJ2-7,CASSPAGRRYEQYF
TRBV7-2,-,-,TRBJ2-5,CASSLPSGGETQYF
TRBV28,TRBD1,-,TRBJ1-2,CASRSGQGLGYGYTF
TRBV28,-,once,TRBJ2-1,CASSPLAPPNEQFF
TRBV7-9,-,-,TRBJ1-2,CASSFNQGYGYTF
TRBV24-1,TRBD1,-,TRBJ1-5,CATSDWVTGVNQPQHF
TRBV6-2/TRBV6-3,-,-,TRBJ1-2,CASNPQGRANYGYTF
TRBV6-2/TRBV6-3,TRBD1,-,TRBJ1-6,CASSPGTGNSPLHF
TRBV6-5,-,-,TRBJ1-4,CASSYSVGPTNEKLFF
TRBV12-3/TRBV12-4,-,-,TRBJ2-7,CASRRAYEQYF
TRBV28,TRBD1,-,TRBJ2-7,CASTTMTGKSYEQYF
TRBV7-8,TRBD1,-,TRBJ1-2,CASSSTGTGGSYGYTF
TRBV18,TRBD1,-,TRBJ1-1,CASSPRPNRGPTEAFF